What follows is one T cell receptor beta chain and its context. The sample is drawn from a study of blood T cell repertoires in COVID-19. Source study methods: Estimation of nucleated cell counts was performed using reference gene primer amplification. Data came from immunoSEQ multiplex PCR; TCRdb stores just in-frame clones and leaves some out. V, J and clone size reflect that table, while D and trimming were determined from the DNA. Of over 250,000 clones in the sample, more than 75% were seen once. This receptor was obtained from a woman aged 55-70 years in a cohort exposed to, infected with or recovered from COVID-19 (not recorded which). What was sequenced was PBMCs or T cells enriched from blood (not recorded which).

The CDR3, as DNA: TGTGCCAGTGAGAGGAGCTCCTATAATTCACCCCTCCACTTT. Its translation: CASERSSYNSPLHF. This sequence joins TRBV6-5 and TRBJ1-6; the D is unclear. Germline V gene lookup returns CDR1 MNHEY and CDR2 SVGAGI. The CDR3 loop spans 14 amino acids. V lost 9 bases and J 0 bases, leaving 9 bases between the germline ends.